Listed below are T cell receptor beta chains from one sample, sequenced in a study of blood T cell repertoires in COVID-19. TCRdb's copy holds only in-frame clones and misses some; the assay was immunoSEQ multiplex PCR. The data show hundreds of thousands of clones, around 89% seen once. Sequenced input: PBMCs or T cells enriched from blood (not recorded which). The receptor source for this set is a woman younger than 35 who had recovered from COVID-19. The CDR3 runs from the conserved cysteine through the conserved F or W.

v_call,cdr3_aa
TRBV4-1,CASSQVSGGGQETQYF
TRBV7-8,CASSSLGGNTDTQYF
TRBV4-1,CASSQRTGHQETQYF
TRBV2,CASSEYRGAGETQYF
TRBV29-1,CSVALTTGVEYGYTF
TRBV2,CASSVSRVESGYTF
TRBV6-1,CASSELAGGPGEQFF
TRBV4-2,CASSQGVDTEAFF
TRBV2,CAREIQETQYF
TRBV28,CASRRQGGVYGYTF
TRBV4-2,CASSQGTESSYNEQFF
TRBV7-9,CASSLIGTGIPGELFF
TRBV2,CASSDGGTPWGSPLHF
TRBV11-2,CASSFSTGGDPYEQYF
TRBV7-9,CASSLQIGVEQYF
TRBV10-1,CASSPAGTGDQETQYF
TRBV12-3/TRBV12-4,CASNWGGTWYF
TRBV29-1,CSAFRGTEAFF